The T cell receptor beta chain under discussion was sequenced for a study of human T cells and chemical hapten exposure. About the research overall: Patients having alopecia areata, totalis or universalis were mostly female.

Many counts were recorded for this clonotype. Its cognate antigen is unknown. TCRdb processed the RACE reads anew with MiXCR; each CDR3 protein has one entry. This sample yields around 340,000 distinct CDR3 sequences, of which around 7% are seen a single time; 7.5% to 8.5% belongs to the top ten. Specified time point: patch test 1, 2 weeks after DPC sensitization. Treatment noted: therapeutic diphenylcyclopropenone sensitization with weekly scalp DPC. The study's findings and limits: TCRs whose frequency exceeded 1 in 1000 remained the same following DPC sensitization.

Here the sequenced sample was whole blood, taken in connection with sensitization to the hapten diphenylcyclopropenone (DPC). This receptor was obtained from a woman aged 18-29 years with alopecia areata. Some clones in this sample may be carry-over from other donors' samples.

As DNA, the CDR3 is TGTGCCAGCAGTTTTTCAGGGTTTTCCTACAATGAGCAGTTCTTC. It specifies CASSFSGFSYNEQFF. The chain employs TRBV12-3 or TRBV12-4 and TRBJ2-1, with D possibly matching TRBD1 (5 bases). CDR3 size: 15 residues. The germline V and J ends were trimmed by 3 bases and 1 base, with 10 bases remaining between them.